This record concerns one T cell receptor (beta chain) sequence. Its antigen is as yet unknown. Method: immunoSEQ multiplex PCR; TCRdb's copy keeps in-frame clones and lacks some. The table includes over 85,000 clones, roughly 90% detected once. The data were obtained in a study of siplizumab effects on memory and regulatory T cells. V lost 1 base and J lost 7, with 7 bases in between. Per germline, CDR1 SGHTA and CDR2 FQGNSA. This CDR3 has 12 amino acids. General observations from the study: Whether the proliferating Tregs (from siplizumab cultures) were suppressive was not confirmed.

Input material: CD4+ T cells sorted from blood. The TCR was taken from a human donor in good health. The chain has TRBV7-2 and TRBJ1-1; no definite D call. The CDR3 sequence: CASSLEYLEAFF. The CDR3 nucleotides are TGTGCCAGCAGCTTAGAGTATCTTGAAGCTTTCTTT.